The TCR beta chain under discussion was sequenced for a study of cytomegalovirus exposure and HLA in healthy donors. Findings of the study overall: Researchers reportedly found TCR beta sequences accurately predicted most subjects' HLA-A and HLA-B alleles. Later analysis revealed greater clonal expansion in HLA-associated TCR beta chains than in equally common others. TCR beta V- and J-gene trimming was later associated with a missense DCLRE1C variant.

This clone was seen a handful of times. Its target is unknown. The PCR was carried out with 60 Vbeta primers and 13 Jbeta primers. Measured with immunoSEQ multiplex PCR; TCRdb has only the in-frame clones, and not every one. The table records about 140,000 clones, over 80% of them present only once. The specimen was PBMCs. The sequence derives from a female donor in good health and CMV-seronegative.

The DNA for the CDR3 is TGTGCCAGCAGCTTCCGGGACAGGGCTAACGAGCAGTACTTC. Amino acid sequence: CASSFRDRANEQYF. This chain joins TRBV7-9 and TRBJ2-7; 9 bases map to TRBD1. CDR1 and CDR2 from the germline V gene are SEHNR and FQNEAQ (reference sequence). This CDR3 is built from 14 residues. Losses at the gene ends were 3 bases for V and 5 bases for J; bases not matched to a gene: 5.